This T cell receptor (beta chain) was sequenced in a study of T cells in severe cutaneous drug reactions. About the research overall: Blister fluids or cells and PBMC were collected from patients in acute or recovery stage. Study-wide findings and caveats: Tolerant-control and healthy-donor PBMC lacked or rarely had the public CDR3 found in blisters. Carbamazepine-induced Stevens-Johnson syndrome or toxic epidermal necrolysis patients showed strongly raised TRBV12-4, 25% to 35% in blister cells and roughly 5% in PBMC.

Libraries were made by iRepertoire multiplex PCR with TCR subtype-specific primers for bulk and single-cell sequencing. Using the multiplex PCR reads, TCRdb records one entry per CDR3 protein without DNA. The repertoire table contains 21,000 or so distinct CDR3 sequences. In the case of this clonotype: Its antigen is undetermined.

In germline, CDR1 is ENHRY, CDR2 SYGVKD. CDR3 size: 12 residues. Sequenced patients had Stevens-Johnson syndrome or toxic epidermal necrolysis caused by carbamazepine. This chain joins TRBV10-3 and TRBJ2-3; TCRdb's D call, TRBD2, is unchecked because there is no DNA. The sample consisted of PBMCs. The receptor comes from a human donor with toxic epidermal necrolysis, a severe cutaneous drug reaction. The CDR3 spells CANSSGTDTQYF.